This TCR beta chain was found in a study of human T cells and chemical hapten exposure. About the research overall: Minor volume differences among pooled libraries chiefly drove per-sample TCR yield variation.

As for time point: patch test 1, 2 weeks after DPC sensitization. The treatment here: therapeutic diphenylcyclopropenone sensitization with weekly scalp DPC. The CDR3 is made up of 13 amino acids. The V gene lost 4 bases and the J gene lost 2 bases, with 7 bases spanning the gap. This clonotype has ten or more counts. The antigen remains unidentified. Broader study findings: Sensitization with DPC brought no change to TCRs above 1 in 1000 in frequency.

The study's library attached unique molecular identifiers to single cDNA molecules. MiXCR, applied by TCRdb to the RACE reads, yields one record per CDR3 protein. The sample yields some 400,000 distinct CDR3 sequences, roughly 4.8% seen once. This sample comprised whole blood, obtained in connection with sensitization to the hapten diphenylcyclopropenone (DPC). The rearrangement uses TRBV12-3 or TRBV12-4 and TRBJ2-3; D ambiguous. The clonotype comes from a woman between 50 and 59 years old with alopecia areata. Some clones in this sample may be carry-over from other donors' samples. The CDR3 here is CASSWDTTDTQYF. The CDR3 coding sequence is TGTGCCAGCAGTTGGGATACCACAGATACGCAGTATTTT.